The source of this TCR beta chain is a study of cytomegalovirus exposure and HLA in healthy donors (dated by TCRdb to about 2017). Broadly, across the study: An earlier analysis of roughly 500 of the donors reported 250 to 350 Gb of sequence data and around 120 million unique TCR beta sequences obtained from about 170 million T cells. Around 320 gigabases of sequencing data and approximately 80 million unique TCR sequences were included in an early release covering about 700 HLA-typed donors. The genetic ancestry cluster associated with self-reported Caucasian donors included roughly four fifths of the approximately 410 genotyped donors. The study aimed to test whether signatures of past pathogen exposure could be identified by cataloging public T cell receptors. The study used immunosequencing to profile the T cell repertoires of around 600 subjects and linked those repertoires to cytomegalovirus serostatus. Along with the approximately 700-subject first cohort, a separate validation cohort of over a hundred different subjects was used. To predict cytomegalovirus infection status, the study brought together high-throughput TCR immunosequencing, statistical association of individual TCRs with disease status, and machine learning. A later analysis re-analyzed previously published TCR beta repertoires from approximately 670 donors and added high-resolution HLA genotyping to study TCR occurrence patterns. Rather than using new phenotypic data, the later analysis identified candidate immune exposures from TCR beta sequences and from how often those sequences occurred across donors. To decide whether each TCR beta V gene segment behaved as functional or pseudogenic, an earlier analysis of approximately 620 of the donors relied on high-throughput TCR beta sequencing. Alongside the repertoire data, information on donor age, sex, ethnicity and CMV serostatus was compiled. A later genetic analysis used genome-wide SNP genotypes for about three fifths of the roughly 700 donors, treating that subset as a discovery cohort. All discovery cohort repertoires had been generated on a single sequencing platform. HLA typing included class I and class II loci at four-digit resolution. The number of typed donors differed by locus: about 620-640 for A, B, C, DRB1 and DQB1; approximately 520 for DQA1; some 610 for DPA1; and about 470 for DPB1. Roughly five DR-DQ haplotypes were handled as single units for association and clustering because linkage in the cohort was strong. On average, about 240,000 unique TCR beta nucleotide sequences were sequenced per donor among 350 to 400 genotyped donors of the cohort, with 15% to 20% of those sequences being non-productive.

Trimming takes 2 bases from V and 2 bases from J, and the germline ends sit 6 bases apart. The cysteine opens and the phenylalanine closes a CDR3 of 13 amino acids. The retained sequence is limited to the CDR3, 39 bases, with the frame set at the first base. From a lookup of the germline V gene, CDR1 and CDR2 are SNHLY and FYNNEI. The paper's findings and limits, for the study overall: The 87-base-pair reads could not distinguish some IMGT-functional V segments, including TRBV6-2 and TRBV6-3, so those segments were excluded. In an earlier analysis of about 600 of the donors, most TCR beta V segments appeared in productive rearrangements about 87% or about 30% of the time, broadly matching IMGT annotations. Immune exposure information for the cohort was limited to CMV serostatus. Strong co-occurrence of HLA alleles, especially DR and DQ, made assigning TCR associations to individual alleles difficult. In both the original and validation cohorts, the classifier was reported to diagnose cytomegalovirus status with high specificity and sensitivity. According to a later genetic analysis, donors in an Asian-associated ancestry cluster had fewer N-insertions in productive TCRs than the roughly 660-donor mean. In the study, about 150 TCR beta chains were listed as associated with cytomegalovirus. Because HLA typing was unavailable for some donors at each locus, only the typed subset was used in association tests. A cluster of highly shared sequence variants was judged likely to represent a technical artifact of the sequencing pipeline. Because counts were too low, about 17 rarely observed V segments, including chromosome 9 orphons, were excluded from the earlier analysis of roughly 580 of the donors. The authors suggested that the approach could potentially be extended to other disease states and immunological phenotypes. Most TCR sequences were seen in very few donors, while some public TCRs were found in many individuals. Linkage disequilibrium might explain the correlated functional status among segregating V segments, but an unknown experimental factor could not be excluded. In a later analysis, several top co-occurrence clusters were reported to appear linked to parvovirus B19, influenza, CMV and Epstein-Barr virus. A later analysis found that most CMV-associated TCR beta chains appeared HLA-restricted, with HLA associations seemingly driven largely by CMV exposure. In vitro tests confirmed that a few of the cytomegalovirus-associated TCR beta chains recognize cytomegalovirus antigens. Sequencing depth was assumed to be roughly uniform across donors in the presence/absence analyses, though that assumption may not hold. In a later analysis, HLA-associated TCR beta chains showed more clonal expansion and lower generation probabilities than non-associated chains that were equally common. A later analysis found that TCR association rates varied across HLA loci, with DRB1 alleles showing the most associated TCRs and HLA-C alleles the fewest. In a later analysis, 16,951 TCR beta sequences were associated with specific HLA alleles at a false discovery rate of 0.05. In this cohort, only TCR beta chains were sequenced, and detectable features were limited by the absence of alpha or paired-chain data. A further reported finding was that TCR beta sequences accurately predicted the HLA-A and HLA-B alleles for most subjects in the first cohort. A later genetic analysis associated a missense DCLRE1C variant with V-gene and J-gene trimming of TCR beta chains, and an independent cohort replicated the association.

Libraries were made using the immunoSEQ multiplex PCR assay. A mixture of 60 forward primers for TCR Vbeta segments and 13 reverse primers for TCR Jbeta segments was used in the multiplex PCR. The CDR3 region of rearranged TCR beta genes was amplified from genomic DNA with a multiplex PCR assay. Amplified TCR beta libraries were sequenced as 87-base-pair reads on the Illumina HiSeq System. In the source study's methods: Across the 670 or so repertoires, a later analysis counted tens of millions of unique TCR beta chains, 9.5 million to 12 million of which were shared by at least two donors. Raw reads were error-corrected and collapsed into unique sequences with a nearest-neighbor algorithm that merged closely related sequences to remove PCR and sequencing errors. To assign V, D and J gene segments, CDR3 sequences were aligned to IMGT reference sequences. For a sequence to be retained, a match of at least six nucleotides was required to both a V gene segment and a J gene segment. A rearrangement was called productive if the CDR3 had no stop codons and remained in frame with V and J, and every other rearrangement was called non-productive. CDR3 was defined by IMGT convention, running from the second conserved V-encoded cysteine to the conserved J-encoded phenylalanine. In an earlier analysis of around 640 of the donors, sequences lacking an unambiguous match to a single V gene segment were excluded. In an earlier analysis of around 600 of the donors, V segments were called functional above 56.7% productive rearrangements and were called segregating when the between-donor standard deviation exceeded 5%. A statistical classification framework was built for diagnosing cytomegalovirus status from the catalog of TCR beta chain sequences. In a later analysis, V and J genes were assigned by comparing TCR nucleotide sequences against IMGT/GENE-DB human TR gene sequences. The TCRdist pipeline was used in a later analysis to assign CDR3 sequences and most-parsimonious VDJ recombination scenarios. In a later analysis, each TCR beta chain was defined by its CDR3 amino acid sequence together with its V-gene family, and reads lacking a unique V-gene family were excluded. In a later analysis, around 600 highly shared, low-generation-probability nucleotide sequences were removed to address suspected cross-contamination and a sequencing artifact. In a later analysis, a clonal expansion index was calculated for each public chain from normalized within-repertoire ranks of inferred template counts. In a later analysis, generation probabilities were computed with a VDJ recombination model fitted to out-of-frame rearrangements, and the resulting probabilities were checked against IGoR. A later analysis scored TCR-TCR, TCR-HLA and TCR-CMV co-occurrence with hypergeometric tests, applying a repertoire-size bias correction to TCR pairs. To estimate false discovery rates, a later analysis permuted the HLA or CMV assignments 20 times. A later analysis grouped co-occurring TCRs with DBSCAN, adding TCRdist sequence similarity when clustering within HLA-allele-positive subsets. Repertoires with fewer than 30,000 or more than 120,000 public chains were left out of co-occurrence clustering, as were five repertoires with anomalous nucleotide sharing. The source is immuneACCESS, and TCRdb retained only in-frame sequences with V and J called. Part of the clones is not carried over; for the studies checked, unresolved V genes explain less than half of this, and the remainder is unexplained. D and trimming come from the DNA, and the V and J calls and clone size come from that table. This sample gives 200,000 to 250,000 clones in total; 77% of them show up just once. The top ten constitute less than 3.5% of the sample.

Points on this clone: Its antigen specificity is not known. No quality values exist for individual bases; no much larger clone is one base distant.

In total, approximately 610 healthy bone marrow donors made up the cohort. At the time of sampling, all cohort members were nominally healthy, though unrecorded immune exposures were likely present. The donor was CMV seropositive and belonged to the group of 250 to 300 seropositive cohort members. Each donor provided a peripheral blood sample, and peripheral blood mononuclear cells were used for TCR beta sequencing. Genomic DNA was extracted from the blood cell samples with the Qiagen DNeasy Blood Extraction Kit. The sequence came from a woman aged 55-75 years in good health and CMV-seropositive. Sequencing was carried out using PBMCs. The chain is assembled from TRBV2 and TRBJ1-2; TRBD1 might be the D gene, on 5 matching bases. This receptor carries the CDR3 CASSERQNYGYTF. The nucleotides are TGTGCCAGCAGTGAAAGACAGAACTATGGCTACACCTTC.